This T cell receptor beta chain was identified during a study of T cell responses to AZD1222 COVID-19 vaccine. Second doses that came at about 4 or about 12 weeks were put together. This clone was seen only once. The method was immunoSEQ multiplex PCR; TCRdb's version includes in-frame clones alone and lacks a portion of them. Of about 140,000 clones in the sample, around 92% were seen once. V lost 3 bases, J lost 6 bases, and 6 bases lay in between. The CDR3 extends over 12 amino acids. The sequencing here drew on peripheral blood, taken 28 days after the second AZD1222 dose. The chain links TRBV12-3 or TRBV12-4 to TRBJ1-5; the D is unclear. This clonotype was sampled from an adult who received the AZD1222 COVID-19 vaccine. CDR3 loop: CASSFASQPQHF. In nucleotides, the CDR3 is TGTGCCAGCAGTTTCGCGAGTCAGCCCCAGCATTTT.